A selection of T cell receptor beta chains follows, all from one sample in a study of control samples from healthy donors and cancer patients. Clones were read by immunoSEQ multiplex PCR, and TCRdb kept only the in-frame ones, dropping some. Here the sample spans approximately 170,000 clones, 90% being singletons. The specimen sequenced was blood. The receptors were sampled from a woman in her 50s in good health. Each CDR3 is given with its conserved first and last residue. D genes are given only for firm matches.

CDR3 protein | V gene | D gene | J gene
CAWYMNTEAFF | TRBV30 | . | TRBJ1-1
CASSLVVMNTEAFF | TRBV7-8 | . | TRBJ1-1
CASSLDTGAGEAFF | TRBV5-1 | . | TRBJ1-1
CASSPLGLVATGELFF | TRBV6-2/TRBV6-3 | TRBD2 | TRBJ2-2
CASSLLFGTENYEQYF | TRBV5-1 | TRBD1 | TRBJ2-7
CASSSLAKSSSGNTIYF | TRBV28 | . | TRBJ1-3
CASREGQPNEKLFF | TRBV6-5 | TRBD1 | TRBJ1-4
CASSVEWGGGGYGYTF | TRBV9 | . | TRBJ1-2
CASSLALAGYTGELFF | TRBV5-1 | TRBD2 | TRBJ2-2
CASSPYRGGEKLFF | TRBV5-1 | TRBD1 | TRBJ1-4